These 5 T cell receptor beta chains originate from one sample sequenced in a study of cytomegalovirus exposure and HLA in healthy donors. In the PCR, 60 Vbeta and 13 Jbeta primers were used. Here immunoSEQ multiplex PCR was the method, and the copy in TCRdb shows in-frame clones only, minus some. The sample has approximately 85,000 clones, less than 65% seen once. Material for sequencing was PBMCs. These receptors all come from a woman aged 25 to 39 in good health and CMV-seropositive.

This clone was seen only a few times. This sequence joins TRBV5-4 and TRBJ2-1, with 8 bases fitting TRBD1. Germline V CDR1 and CDR2: SGHNT, YYREEE (reference sequence). The CDR3 runs to 16 residues. V lost 0 bases and J lost 4; bases outside the gene matches: 6. The CDR3 nucleotides are TGTGCCAGCAGCTTGGCCGAGACAGGGGTATACAATGAGCAGTTCTTC. Amino acid sequence: CASSLAETGVYNEQFF.

This clone was seen a handful of times. This chain joins TRBV5-6 and TRBJ1-1; D possibly corresponds to TRBD1 (6 bases). The germline CDR1 and CDR2 sequences are SGHDT and YYEEEE. The CDR3 has 14 amino acids. Trimming cost V 3 bases and J 0 bases, with 9 bases left between them. The CDR3 here is CASSWGGMNTEAFF. The DNA for the CDR3 is TGTGCCAGCAGCTGGGGGGGCATGAACACTGAAGCTTTCTTT.

The chain employs TRBV5-6 and TRBJ2-2; no reliable D call. The length of the CDR3 is 15 residues. Per the germline V gene, CDR1 is SGHDT and CDR2 is YYEEEE. Trimming cost V 4 bases and J 2 bases, with 12 bases left between them. The CDR3 sequence is CASSRLELNTGELFF. In DNA form, the CDR3 reads TGTGCCAGCAGCCGTTTAGAGTTAAACACCGGGGAGCTGTTTTTT.

This sequence joins TRBV15 and TRBJ2-3; TRBD2 matches 7 bases. CDR1 LNHNV and CDR2 YYDKDF come from the germline V gene (reference sequence). V shed 0 bases, J shed 1 base, and the junction held 13 bases outside the gene matches. This CDR3 has 19 amino acids. This CDR3 reads CATSRDRGRRGGGTDTQYF. The CDR3, as DNA: TGTGCCACCAGCAGAGATCGTGGTCGTCGCGGGGGAGGCACAGATACGCAGTATTTT.

This chain links TRBV10-1 with TRBJ2-1; 8 bases match TRBD2. V dropped 3 bases and J dropped 5; count of bases not matched to a gene: 6. Germline V CDR1 and CDR2: WNHNN, SYGVQD (reference sequence). This CDR3 region has 15 residues. The CDR3: CASSDGASGHNEQFF. CDR3 DNA: TGCGCCAGCAGTGATGGGGCTAGCGGGCACAATGAGCAGTTCTTC.